What follows are 7 T cell receptor beta chains derived from one specimen sequenced in a study of blood T cell repertoires in COVID-19. TCRdb's table, derived via immunoSEQ multiplex PCR, lists solely in-frame clones and lacks some. The sample includes about 260,000 clones, 88% of them seen just once. Sequencing was done on a sample of peripheral blood. The receptors here all came from a man aged 55 to 70 who had recovered from COVID-19.

This chain links TRBV5-1 with TRBJ1-4; D remains ambiguous. CDR3 length: 14 residues. Germline-derived CDR1 and CDR2 are SGHRS and YFSETQ. The V end lost 3 bases, the J end lost 6 bases, and 12 bases lay between the germline ends. Here the CDR3 DNA reads TGCGCCAGCAGCTCCGGGAGGGCAGATGAAAAACTGTTTTTT. Amino acids: CASSSGRADEKLFF.

A few counts support this clone. The V call is TRBV3-1 (or the pseudogene TRBV3-2), the J call TRBJ2-7; no clear D gene. Germline lookup yields CDR1 LGHDT and CDR2 YNNKEL (reference sequence). With 2 bases removed from V and 2 bases from J, the gap between germline ends came to 10 bases. This CDR3 contains 14 residues. This CDR3 is CASSQSTKPYEQYF. Written as DNA, the CDR3 is TGTGCCAGCAGCCAATCTACTAAGCCCTACGAGCAGTACTTC.

Only one count was recorded for this clone. The genes are TRBV6-5 and TRBJ2-2; D call uncertain. Germline V gene data show CDR1 as MNHEY and CDR2 as SVGAGI. The V gene lost 5 bases and the J gene lost 3 bases, with 13 bases spanning the gap. The CDR3 is 15 residues long. The CDR3: CASSTISPDTGELFF. CDR3 DNA: TGTGCCAGCAGTACCATAAGCCCCGACACCGGGGAGCTGTTTTTT.

This chain joins TRBV18 and TRBJ2-4; D is unclear. The CDR3 consists of 14 residues. Germline CDR1 KGHSH, CDR2 LQKENI. Trimming left V 9 bases short and J 0 bases short, with 12 bases between. This chain's CDR3 is CASTDELAKNIQYF. DNA of the CDR3: TGTGCCAGTACAGACGAGTTAGCCAAAAACATTCAGTACTTC.

J is TRBJ2-7 and V is TRBV30, with 11 bases identical to TRBD2. The germline gives CDR1 GTSNPN, CDR2 SVGIG (reference sequence). V was pared by 3 bases and J by 2 bases, with 9 bases of the junction left unmatched. The CDR3 runs to 16 residues. The CDR3 reads CAWRKVAGGPPYEQYF. In DNA, the CDR3 is TGTGCCTGGAGGAAAGTAGCGGGGGGGCCCCCCTACGAGCAGTACTTC.

This clone was counted between two and nine times. The chain employs TRBV6-5 and TRBJ1-1; D is possibly TRBD1 (6 bases). The germline V gene has CDR1 MNHEY and CDR2 SVGAGI. The CDR3 runs 14 residues. V was trimmed by 6 bases and J by 3 bases, leaving 14 bases between them. The CDR3: CASRHTGWDTEAFF. The CDR3 DNA is TGTGCCAGCAGACACACAGGGTGGGACACTGAAGCTTTCTTT.

The chain employs TRBV4-1 and TRBJ2-2; 10 bases agree with TRBD1. Germline CDR1 MGHRA, CDR2 YSYEKL. This CDR3 region has 15 residues. The J segment lost 4 bases and the V segment lost 6 bases, leaving 5 bases of the junction unmatched. The CDR3 region has the DNA TGCGCCAGCAGTGACAGGGGGCGCGGCACCGGGGAGCTGTTTTTT. It yields the protein CASSDRGRGTGELFF.